This TCR beta chain originates from a study of cytomegalovirus exposure and HLA in healthy donors (dated 2017 in TCRdb). Study-level background: An earlier analysis of several hundred of the donors reported 250 to 350 Gb of sequence data and 120 million or so unique TCR beta sequences from approximately 180 million T cells. An early release that covered about 600 HLA-typed donors contained approximately 290 gigabases of sequencing data and tens of millions of unique TCR sequences. Of the 300 to 400 genotyped donors, around 81% fell in the genetic ancestry cluster associated with self-reported Caucasian donors. The study aimed to test whether signatures of past pathogen exposure could be identified by cataloging public T cell receptors. Using immunosequencing, the study profiled T cell repertoires from fewer than 850 subjects and related those repertoires to cytomegalovirus serostatus. A separate validation cohort of roughly 130 different subjects was used in addition to the approximately 610-subject first cohort. The study combined high-throughput TCR immunosequencing, statistical association of individual TCRs with disease status, and machine learning to predict cytomegalovirus infection status. A later analysis re-examined previously published TCR beta repertoires from just over 650 donors and added high-resolution HLA genotyping to investigate patterns of TCR occurrence. In the later analysis, no new phenotypic data were used to find candidate immune exposures; instead, reliance was placed on TCR beta sequences and their occurrence across donors. An earlier analysis of 587 of the donors used high-throughput TCR beta sequencing to judge whether each TCR beta V gene segment behaved as functional or pseudogenic. Donor age, sex, ethnicity and CMV serostatus were collected together with the repertoire data. A later genetic analysis took genome-wide SNP genotypes for about 65% of the roughly 670 donors and used that subset as a discovery cohort. Every repertoire in the discovery cohort had been generated on one and the same sequencing platform. HLA typing covered class I and class II loci at four-digit resolution. Typing coverage differed by locus: A, B, C, DRB1 and DQB1 were typed in roughly 629-630 donors, DQA1 in roughly 510, DPA1 in 606, and DPB1 in just under 490. Roughly 5 DR-DQ haplotypes were handled as single units for association and clustering, since linkage in the cohort was strong. Among 300 to 500 genotyped donors of the cohort, an average of roughly 230,000 unique TCR beta nucleotide sequences was sequenced per donor, of which roughly 18% were non-productive. General study outcomes and caveats: A few of the identified cytomegalovirus-associated TCR beta chains were confirmed in vitro to be specific for cytomegalovirus antigens. The study listed 170 or so TCR beta chains as associated with cytomegalovirus. In a later genetic analysis, fewer N-insertions in productive TCRs were reported among donors in an Asian-associated ancestry cluster than the roughly 700-donor mean. In a later analysis, the rate of TCR association differed among HLA loci, with DRB1 alleles having the most associated TCRs and HLA-C alleles having the fewest. Most TCR sequences were seen in very few donors, while some public TCRs were found in many individuals. Because HLA typing was missing for some donors at each locus, association tests included only the typed subset. The cohort was sequenced for TCR beta chains only, and without alpha or paired-chain data the features that could be detected were limited. The classifier was reported to diagnose cytomegalovirus status with high specificity and sensitivity in both the original cohort and the validation cohort. In a later analysis, HLA-associated TCR beta chains were found to be more clonally expanded and to have lower generation probabilities than equally common non-associated chains. Seventeen rarely observed V segments, including chromosome 9 orphons, were excluded from the earlier analysis of approximately 500 of the donors because counts were too low. Correlated functional status among segregating V segments might be attributable to linkage disequilibrium, but an unknown experimental factor could not be ruled out. Presence/absence analyses assumed roughly uniform sequencing depth across donors, an assumption that may not hold. A later analysis found that most CMV-associated TCR beta chains appeared HLA-restricted, with HLA associations seemingly driven largely by CMV exposure. A later analysis associated 16,951 TCR beta sequences with specific HLA alleles at a false discovery rate of 0.05. A further reported finding was that TCR beta sequences accurately predicted the HLA-A and HLA-B alleles for most subjects in the first cohort. For the cohort, immune exposure information was limited to CMV serostatus. The authors suggested that the approach could potentially be generalized to other disease states and immunological phenotypes. When HLA alleles, especially DR and DQ, strongly co-occurred, TCR associations were difficult to assign to individual alleles. In a later genetic analysis, a missense DCLRE1C variant was associated with V-gene and J-gene trimming of TCR beta chains, and the association was replicated in an independent cohort. The sequencing pipeline was judged likely to have produced a cluster of highly shared sequence variants as a technical artifact. Broadly in line with IMGT annotations, most TCR beta V segments showed up in productive rearrangements about 90% or about 30% of the time in an earlier analysis of several hundred of the donors. The 87-base-pair reads could not distinguish some IMGT-functional V segments, including TRBV6-2 and TRBV6-3, so those segments were excluded. A later analysis reported that several top co-occurrence clusters appeared linked to parvovirus B19, influenza, CMV and Epstein-Barr virus.

CDR1 and CDR2 were assigned from the germline V gene as SNHLY and FYNNEI. Trimming removed 1 base from V and 1 base from J, leaving 8 bases between the germline ends. Including cysteine and phenylalanine, the CDR3 has 15 amino acids. Only the CDR3 DNA is retained, 45 bases long and in frame from the first base. The cohort consisted of some 730 healthy bone marrow donors. All cohort members were sampled while nominally healthy, although unrecorded immune exposures were likely present. The donor was CMV seronegative and was included in the group of approximately 350 seronegative cohort members. A peripheral blood sample was provided by each donor, and peripheral blood mononuclear cells were used for TCR beta sequencing. Genomic DNA extraction from the blood cell samples was performed with the Qiagen DNeasy Blood Extraction Kit. Concerning this clone itself: The clone's antigen remains unknown. Nothing much larger sits one base from this clone, and base qualities are not available.

Library preparation was by the immunoSEQ multiplex PCR assay. For the multiplex PCR, a mixture combining 60 forward primers for TCR Vbeta segments and 13 reverse primers for TCR Jbeta segments was used. The CDR3 region of rearranged TCR beta genes was amplified from genomic DNA with a multiplex PCR assay. The amplified TCR beta libraries were sequenced on the Illumina HiSeq System as 87-base-pair reads. The published analysis was carried out like this. A later analysis tallied around 82 million unique TCR beta chains across the 650 to 750 repertoires, and some 12 million of those chains were shared by two or more donors. A nearest-neighbor algorithm error-corrected the raw reads and collapsed the reads into unique sequences, merging closely related sequences to remove PCR and sequencing errors. To assign V, D and J gene segments, CDR3 sequences were aligned to IMGT reference sequences. For a sequence to be retained, at least a six-nucleotide match to both a V gene segment and a J gene segment was required. Rearrangements were classified as productive when the CDR3 lacked stop codons and remained in frame with V and J, and all other rearrangements were classified as non-productive. CDR3 was defined according to IMGT convention as the region running from the second conserved V-encoded cysteine to the conserved J-encoded phenylalanine. Sequences without an unambiguous match to a single V gene segment were excluded from the earlier analysis of 587 of the donors. In an earlier analysis of around 600 of the donors, V segments were called functional above 56.7% productive rearrangements and were called segregating when the between-donor standard deviation exceeded 5%. A statistical classification framework was built to diagnose cytomegalovirus status from the catalog of TCR beta chain sequences. In a later analysis, TCR nucleotide sequences were compared against IMGT/GENE-DB human TR gene sequences so that V and J genes could be assigned. A later analysis assigned CDR3 sequences and most-parsimonious VDJ recombination scenarios with the TCRdist pipeline. In a later analysis, each TCR beta chain was defined by its CDR3 amino acid sequence together with its V-gene family, and reads without a unique V-gene family were excluded. A later analysis removed roughly 590 highly shared, low-generation-probability nucleotide sequences to deal with suspected cross-contamination and a sequencing artifact. In a later analysis, a clonal expansion index for each public chain was calculated from normalized within-repertoire ranks of inferred template counts. Generation probabilities in a later analysis came from a VDJ recombination model fitted to out-of-frame rearrangements, and those results were checked against IGoR. Hypergeometric tests were used in a later analysis to score TCR-TCR, TCR-HLA and TCR-CMV co-occurrence, with a repertoire-size bias correction applied to the TCR pairs. False discovery rates were estimated in a later analysis by permuting HLA or CMV assignments 20 times. In a later analysis, co-occurring TCRs were grouped using DBSCAN, and TCRdist sequence similarity was added for clustering within HLA-allele-positive subsets. Repertoires with fewer than 30,000 or more than 120,000 public chains were left out of co-occurrence clustering, as were about 5 repertoires with anomalous nucleotide sharing. As stored in TCRdb, this immuneACCESS dataset retains in-frame rearrangements with V and J assigned. A fraction of the clones does not appear; measured against another copy, unresolved V genes explain less than half of the discrepancy, and the remainder lacks a known reason. V and J calls and clone size come straight from that table; D and trimming were deduced from the DNA. The sample profile shows 160,000 or so clones; around 80% of them were found once. The ten largest make up around 1.4% of the sample.

Material for sequencing was PBMCs. This chain is built from TRBV2 and TRBJ1-5; a tentative D call is TRBD1 (5 bases match). The clonotype was recovered from a woman between 18 and 29 years old in good health and CMV-seronegative. The CDR3 loop reads CASSEVRGSNQPQHF. DNA sequence: TGTGCCAGCAGTGAAGTTAGGGGAAGCAATCAGCCCCAGCATTTT. Reference TRBV2 and TRBJ1-5 proteins supply the regions before and after the CDR3; the full variable domain is: EPEVTQTPSHQVTQMGQEVILRCVPISNHLYFYWYRQILGQKVEFLVSFYNNEISEKSEIFDDQFSVERPDGSNFTLKIRSTKLEDSAMYFCASSEVRGSNQPQHFGDGTRLSIL.